One sample yielded the 19 T cell receptor beta chains listed below, sequenced in a study of blood T cell repertoires in COVID-19. The repertoire was sequenced with immunoSEQ multiplex PCR; TCRdb's copy has only in-frame clones and lacks some. The sample has around 500,000 clones, about 88% seen once. The source material was PBMCs or T cells enriched from blood (not recorded which). The receptor source for this set is an older woman who had recovered from COVID-19.

The chain employs TRBV2 and TRBJ2-2, with 15 bases matching TRBD2. The CDR3 extends over 19 amino acids. Germline CDR1 SNHLY, CDR2 FYNNEI. The ends lost 7 bases at V and 7 bases at J; junction bases unmatched: 16. Written as DNA, the CDR3 is TGTGCCAGCAATATTGGGACTAGCGGGGGGTCCAAATCTGGCGGGGAGCTGTTTTTT. It translates to CASNIGTSGGSKSGGELFF.

The chain carries TRBV18 and TRBJ2-3; no definite D call. This CDR3 is built from 12 residues. Germline-derived CDR1 and CDR2 are KGHSH and LQKENI. V shed 3 bases and J shed 3 bases, with 4 bases lying between them. As DNA, the CDR3 is TGTGCCAGCTCACCTGAGACAGATACGCAGTATTTT. It yields the protein CASSPETDTQYF.

The chain uses TRBV11-2 and TRBJ2-7; D may be TRBD2 (7 bases). There are 17 residues in the CDR3. Germline V gene data show CDR1 as SGHAT and CDR2 as FQNNGV. V lost 0 bases to trimming and J lost 3 bases, with 18 bases between them. The CDR3 sequence: CASSLDSRGGMRYEQYV. The CDR3 bases are TGTGCCAGCAGCTTAGATTCTAGGGGGGGAATGCGCTACGAGCAGTACGTC.

The CDR3: CASSPLGQPQGTEAFF. The CDR3 nucleotides are TGTGCCAGCAGTCCCTTGGGACAGCCCCAGGGCACTGAAGCTTTCTTT. The gene calls are TRBV28 and TRBJ1-1; 7 bases are shared with TRBD1. Germline CDR1 is MDHEN and CDR2 is SYDVKM. This CDR3 is built from 16 residues. The J segment lost 4 bases and the V segment lost 5 bases, leaving 13 bases of the junction unmatched. Full variable domain (missing parts from reference TRBV28 and TRBJ1-1): DVKVTQSSRYLVKRTGEKVFLECVQDMDHENMFWYRQDPGLGLRLIYFSYDVKMKEKGDIPEGYSVSREKKERFSLILESASTNQTSMYLCASSPLGQPQGTEAFFGQGTRLTVV.

The chain couples TRBV10-3 to TRBJ1-6; 7 nucleotides match TRBD1. This CDR3 has 15 amino acids. Losses at the gene ends were 0 bases for V and 10 bases for J; bases not matched to a gene: 6. The V gene's germline CDR1 is ENHRY and CDR2 SYGVKD. CDR3 region: CAISESRQGVSPLHF. In DNA, the CDR3 is TGTGCCATCAGTGAGTCAAGACAGGGAGTCTCACCCCTCCACTTT.

This chain links TRBV21-1 with TRBJ1-1. TRBV21-1 corresponds to a pseudogene. The CDR3 runs to 16 residues. The CDR3 coding sequence is TGTGCCAGCAGCAACGGAGGGATCGGTCTAAAAGCTGAAGCTTTCTTT. Protein: CASSNGGIGLKAEAFF.

V is TRBV2 and J is TRBJ1-3; D unresolved. The CDR3 is 11 amino acids. The V gene's germline CDR1 is SNHLY and CDR2 FYNNEI. Trimming left V 4 bases short and J 7 bases short, with 5 bases between. CDR3 nucleotides: TGTGCCAGCAGTGGGGCGAACACCATATATTTT. Protein sequence: CASSGANTIYF.

The rearrangement links TRBV24-1 to TRBJ2-3; D is perhaps TRBD1 (6 bases). V was clipped by 6 bases and J by 5 bases, with 11 bases between them. CDR3 size: 13 residues. Germline V lookup: CDR1 KGHDR, CDR2 SFDVKD. The CDR3 DNA reads as TGTGCCACCAGTCGACAGGATGGAGATACGCAGTATTTT. As protein: CATSRQDGDTQYF.

As DNA, the CDR3 is TGTGCCAGCAGTGAAGCGCTTCGGTCGTCCGGGTACTTC. This encodes CASSEALRSSGYF. The chain recombines TRBV6-1 with TRBJ2-4, with unresolved D. CDR3 length equals 13 residues. Germline CDR1 MNHNS, CDR2 SASEGT. Trimming took 0 bases from V and 15 from J, leaving 15 bases between them.

The chain employs TRBV19 and TRBJ1-5; D not resolved. V lost 3 bases and J 0 bases, leaving 12 bases between the germline ends. The germline gives CDR1 LNHDA, CDR2 SQIVND (reference sequence). The CDR3 runs 16 residues. In nucleotides, the CDR3 is TGTGCCAGTAGTATTGGAGGGATCGGTAGCAATCAGCCCCAGCATTTT. Translation gives CASSIGGIGSNQPQHF.

The rearrangement links TRBV18 to TRBJ1-2; D is perhaps TRBD1 (6 bases). CDR3 length: 13 amino acids. Trimming pared 1 base from V and 6 bases from J, leaving 9 bases between. The germline V gene encodes CDR1 KGHSH and CDR2 LQKENI. CDR3 sequence reads: CASSPRDTDGYTF. CDR3 coding DNA: TGTGCCAGCTCACCACGGGACACCGATGGCTACACCTTC. The complete variable domain, with remaining parts taken from reference TRBV18 and TRBJ1-2, reads NAGVMQNPRHLVRRRGQEARLRCSPMKGHSHVYWYRQLPEEGLKFMVYLQKENIIDESGMPKERFSAEFPKEGPSILRIQQVVRGDSAAYFCASSPRDTDGYTFGSGTRLTVV.

The gene calls are TRBV21-1 and TRBJ2-7; the table's D call, TRBD2, was not checked against the DNA. TRBV21-1 has pseudogene status. This CDR3 has 12 residues. The CDR3 nucleotides are TGTGCCAGCAGCAAGAGCAACTACGAGCAGTACGTC. Its translation: CASSKSNYEQYV.

The chain carries TRBV4-1 and TRBJ1-3, with 7 bases fitting TRBD1. Germline V gene lookup returns CDR1 MGHRA and CDR2 YSYEKL. After removal of 3 bases from V and 3 bases from J, the junction contained 5 bases not matched to a gene. The CDR3 runs to 15 residues. DNA for the CDR3: TGCGCCAGCAGCCAGCAGGGGGTAGGTGGAAACACCATATATTTT. Translated: CASSQQGVGGNTIYF.

The genes are TRBV10-3 and TRBJ2-3; 8 positions match TRBD1. The CDR3 extends over 17 amino acids. The trim removed 4 bases at V and 0 bases at J, leaving 9 bases unmatched. The V gene's germline CDR1 is ENHRY and CDR2 SYGVKD. The CDR3 sequence is CAISGRTGSGSTDTQYF. In nucleotides, the CDR3 is TGTGCCATCAGTGGAAGGACAGGGAGTGGGAGCACAGATACGCAGTATTTT.

The rearrangement links TRBV3-1 (or the pseudogene TRBV3-2) to TRBJ1-6; D perhaps matches TRBD1 (5 bases). CDR3 length equals 14 residues. Trimming pared 8 bases from V and 9 bases from J, leaving 17 bases between. Germline CDR1 and CDR2: LGHDT and YNNKEL (reference sequence). The CDR3 sequence: CASGRLGGGSPLHF. CDR3 nucleotide sequence: TGTGCCAGCGGGCGTTTGGGGGGAGGTTCACCCCTCCACTTT.

This clone was picked up one time. The chain employs TRBV28 and TRBJ1-2; D is possibly TRBD1 (6 bases). The V end was cut by 3 bases, the J end by 4 bases, with 15 bases between. This CDR3 contains 15 residues. Germline V gene data show CDR1 as MDHEN and CDR2 as SYDVKM. The CDR3 DNA reads TGTGCCAGCAGTTTGTCAGGGGACCGATTCTATGGCTACACCTTC. It encodes CASSLSGDRFYGYTF.

This clone was picked up a small number of times. The chain combines TRBV5-1 with TRBJ1-4, with 7 bases matching TRBD1. Looked up from germline, CDR1 is SGHRS and CDR2 is YFSETQ. With 4 bases clipped from V and 2 bases from J, the junction kept 5 bases outside the gene matches. The CDR3 totals 15 residues. For the CDR3, the DNA is TGCGCCAGCAGCACGCCGACAGGGACTAATGAAAAACTGTTTTTT. Translating gives CASSTPTGTNEKLFF.

The rearrangement joins TRBV7-2 to TRBJ2-2; TRBD1 is a possible D gene (6 bases). Germline V gene data show CDR1 as SGHTA and CDR2 as FQGNSA. V was pared by 2 bases and J by 6 bases, with 13 bases between. The CDR3 consists of 15 residues. Here the CDR3 reads CASSLNTGWAGELFF. The CDR3 DNA sequence: TGTGCCAGCAGCTTAAATACAGGGTGGGCCGGGGAGCTGTTTTTT. The complete variable domain, with remaining parts taken from reference TRBV7-2 and TRBJ2-2, reads GAGVSQSPSNKVTEKGKDVELRCDPISGHTALYWYRQSLGQGLEFLIYFQGNSAPDKSGLPSDRFSAERTGGSVSTLTIQRTQQEDSAVYLCASSLNTGWAGELFFGEGSRLTVL.

The J gene is TRBJ2-7, the V gene TRBV2; D call uncertain. V was pared by 4 bases and J by 3 bases, with 10 bases between. The CDR3 totals 13 residues. In germline, CDR1 is SNHLY, CDR2 FYNNEI. CDR3 bases: TGTGCCAGCAGTGGTGAGTGGAGCTACGAGCAGTACTTC. Its translation is CASSGEWSYEQYF.